This TCR beta chain was sequenced for a study of blood T cells in healthy people across ages. Study-wide background: Per two T cells, template switching captured roughly one barcoded beta molecule. Study-wide results and caveats: The study could not conclusively compare naive and antigen-experienced cells, given its unsorted PBMCs. The authors considered diversity estimates from one million T cells to be underestimates.

J lost 5 bases, V lost 3 bases, and 15 bases had no gene match. The CDR3 is 17 residues long. Germline assignment: CDR1 SGDLS and CDR2 YYNGEE. At least ten counts were recorded for this clonotype. What it binds is unknown. Approximately 10 milliliters was the volume of peripheral blood drawn from each donor. Using a J-beta primer mix together with a sample-barcoded 5' primer, a second PCR was run for about 7 to 12 cycles. MiXCR was run by TCRdb on the 5' RACE reads, yielding one entry per CDR3 protein. The data show just under 900,000 distinct CDR3 sequences, about 28% seen once. This chain joins TRBV9 and TRBJ2-7; 9 nucleotides agree with TRBD1. This clonotype originated in an elderly woman in good health. The sequenced sample consisted of blood. The CDR3 loop is CASSAQVGTGSFHEQYF. The CDR3 nucleotides are TGTGCCAGCAGCGCACAAGTGGGGACAGGGTCTTTCCACGAGCAGTACTTC.